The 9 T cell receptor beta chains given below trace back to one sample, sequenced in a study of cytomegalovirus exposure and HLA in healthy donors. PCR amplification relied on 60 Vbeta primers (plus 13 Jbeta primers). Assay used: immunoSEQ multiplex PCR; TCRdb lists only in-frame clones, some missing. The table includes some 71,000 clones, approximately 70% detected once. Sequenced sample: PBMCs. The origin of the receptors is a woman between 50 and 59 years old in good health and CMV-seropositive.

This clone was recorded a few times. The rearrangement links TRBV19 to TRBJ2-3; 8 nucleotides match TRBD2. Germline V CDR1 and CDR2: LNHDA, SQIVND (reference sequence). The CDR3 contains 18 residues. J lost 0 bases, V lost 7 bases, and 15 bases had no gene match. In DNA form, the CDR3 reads TGTGCCAGTATGGAGTCCAGCGGGAGTCCGACTAGCACAGATACGCAGTATTTT. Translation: CASMESSGSPTSTDTQYF. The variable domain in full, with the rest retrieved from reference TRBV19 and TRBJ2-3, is DGGITQSPKYLFRKEGQNVTLSCEQNLNHDAMYWYRQDPGQGLRLIYYSQIVNDFQKGDIAEGYSVSREKKESFPLTVTSAQKNPTAFYLCASMESSGSPTSTDTQYFGPGTRLTVL.

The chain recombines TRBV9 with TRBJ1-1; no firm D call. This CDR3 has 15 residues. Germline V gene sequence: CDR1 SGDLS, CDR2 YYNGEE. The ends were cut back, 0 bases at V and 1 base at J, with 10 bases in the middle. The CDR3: CASSVGSETNTEAFF. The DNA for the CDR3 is TGTGCCAGCAGCGTAGGATCGGAGACGAACACTGAAGCTTTCTTT.

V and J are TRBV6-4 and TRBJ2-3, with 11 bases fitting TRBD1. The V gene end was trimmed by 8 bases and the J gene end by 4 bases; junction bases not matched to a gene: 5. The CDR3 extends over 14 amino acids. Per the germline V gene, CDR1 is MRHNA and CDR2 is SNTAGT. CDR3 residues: CASGPGQGADTQYF. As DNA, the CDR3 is TGTGCCAGCGGACCGGGACAGGGGGCAGATACGCAGTATTTT.

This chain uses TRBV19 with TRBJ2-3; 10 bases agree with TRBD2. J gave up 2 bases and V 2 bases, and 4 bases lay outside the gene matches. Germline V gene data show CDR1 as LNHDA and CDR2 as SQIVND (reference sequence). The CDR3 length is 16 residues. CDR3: CASSIKAGGPTDTQYF. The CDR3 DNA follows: TGTGCCAGTAGTATAAAAGCGGGAGGGCCCACAGATACGCAGTATTTT. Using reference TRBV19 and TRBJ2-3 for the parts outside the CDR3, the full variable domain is DGGITQSPKYLFRKEGQNVTLSCEQNLNHDAMYWYRQDPGQGLRLIYYSQIVNDFQKGDIAEGYSVSREKKESFPLTVTSAQKNPTAFYLCASSIKAGGPTDTQYFGPGTRLTVL.

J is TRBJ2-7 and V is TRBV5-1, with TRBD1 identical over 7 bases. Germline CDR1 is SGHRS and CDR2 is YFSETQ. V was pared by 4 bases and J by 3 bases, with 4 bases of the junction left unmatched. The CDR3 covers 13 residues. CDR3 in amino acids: CASSPGQDYEQYF. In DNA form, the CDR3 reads TGCGCCAGCAGCCCCGGACAGGACTACGAGCAGTACTTC.

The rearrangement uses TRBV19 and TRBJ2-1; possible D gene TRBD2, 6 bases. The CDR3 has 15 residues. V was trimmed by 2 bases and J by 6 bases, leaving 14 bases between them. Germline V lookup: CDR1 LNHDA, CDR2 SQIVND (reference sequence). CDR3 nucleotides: TGTGCCAGTAGTATATATGGCGGGGCCTCCAATGAGCAGTTCTTC. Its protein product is CASSIYGGASNEQFF.

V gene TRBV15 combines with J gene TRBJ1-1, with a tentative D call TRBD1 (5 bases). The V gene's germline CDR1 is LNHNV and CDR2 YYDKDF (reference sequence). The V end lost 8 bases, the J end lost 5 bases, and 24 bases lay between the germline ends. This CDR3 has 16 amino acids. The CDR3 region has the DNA TGTGCCACCCGAAGGGGATCGAGACAGATTGGGACTGAAGCTTTCTTT. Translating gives CATRRGSRQIGTEAFF.

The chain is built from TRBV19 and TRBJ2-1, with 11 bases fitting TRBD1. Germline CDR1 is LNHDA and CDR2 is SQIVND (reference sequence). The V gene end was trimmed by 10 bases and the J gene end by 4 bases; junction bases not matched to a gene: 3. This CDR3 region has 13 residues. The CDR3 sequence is CATGQGAYNEQFF. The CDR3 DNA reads TGTGCCACCGGACAGGGGGCGTACAATGAGCAGTTCTTC.

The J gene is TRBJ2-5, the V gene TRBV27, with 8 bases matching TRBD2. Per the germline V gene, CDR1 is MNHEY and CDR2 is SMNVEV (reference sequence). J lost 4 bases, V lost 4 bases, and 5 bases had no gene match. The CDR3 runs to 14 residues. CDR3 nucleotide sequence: TGTGCCAGCAGTTCAAACGGGGGGGTAGAGACCCAGTACTTC. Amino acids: CASSSNGGVETQYF.